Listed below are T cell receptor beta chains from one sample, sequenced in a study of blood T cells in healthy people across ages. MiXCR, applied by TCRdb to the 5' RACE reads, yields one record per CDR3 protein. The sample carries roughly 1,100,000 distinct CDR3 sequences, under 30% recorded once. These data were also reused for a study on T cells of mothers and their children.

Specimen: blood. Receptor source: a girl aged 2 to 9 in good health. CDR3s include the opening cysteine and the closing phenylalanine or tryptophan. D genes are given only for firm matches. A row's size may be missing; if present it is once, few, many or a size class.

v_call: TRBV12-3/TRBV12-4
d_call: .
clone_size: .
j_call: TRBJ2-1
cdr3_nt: TGTGCCAGCAGTTTAGCGGGGTCCGGTGAGCAGTTCTTC
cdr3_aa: CASSLAGSGEQFF

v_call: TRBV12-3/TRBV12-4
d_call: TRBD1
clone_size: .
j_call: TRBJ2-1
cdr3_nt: TGTGCCAGCAGTGGGACCCCAGGGGGCCGTGAGCAGTTCTTC
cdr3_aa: CASSGTPGGREQFF

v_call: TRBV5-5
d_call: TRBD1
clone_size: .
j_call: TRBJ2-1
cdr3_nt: TGTGCCAGCAGCTTACCCGGGACAGGGGGTTATGATGAGCAGTTCTTC
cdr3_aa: CASSLPGTGGYDEQFF

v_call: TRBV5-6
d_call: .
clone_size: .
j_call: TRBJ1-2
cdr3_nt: TGTGCCAGCAGGAGGGAACGTGGCTATAGCTACACCTTC
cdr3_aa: CASRRERGYSYTF

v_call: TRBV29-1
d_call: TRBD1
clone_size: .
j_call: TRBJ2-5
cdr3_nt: TGCAGCGTCGAACCGGGACAGGGGGCCCAAGAGACCCAGTACTTC
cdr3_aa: CSVEPGQGAQETQYF

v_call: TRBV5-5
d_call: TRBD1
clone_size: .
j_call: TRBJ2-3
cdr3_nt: TGTGCCAGCAGCTTATTAACAGGGGTGGCAGATACGCAGTATTTT
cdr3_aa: CASSLLTGVADTQYF

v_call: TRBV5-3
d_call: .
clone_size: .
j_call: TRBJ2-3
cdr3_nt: TGTGCCAGAAGCGACCTAGCTGATTCCACAGATACGCAGTATTTT
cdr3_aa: CARSDLADSTDTQYF

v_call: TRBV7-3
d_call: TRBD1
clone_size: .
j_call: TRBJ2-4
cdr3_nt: TGTGCCAGCAGCCGACGGACAGGGAATAAAAACATTCGGTACTTC
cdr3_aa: CASSRRTGNKNIRYF

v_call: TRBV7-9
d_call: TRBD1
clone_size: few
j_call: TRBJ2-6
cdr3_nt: TGTGCCAGCAGGTCTACCGGGACAGGGAGGGCTGGGGCCAACGTCCTGACTTTC
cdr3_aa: CASRSTGTGRAGANVLTF

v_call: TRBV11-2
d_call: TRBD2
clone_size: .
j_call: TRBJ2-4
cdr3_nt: TGTGCCAGCAGCTCTAGCGGGTTTCTAGCCAAAAACATTCAGTACTTC
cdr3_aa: CASSSSGFLAKNIQYF

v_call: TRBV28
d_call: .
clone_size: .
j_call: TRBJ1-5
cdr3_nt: TGTGCCAGCAGTTTCTCCCAAAAGCCCCAGCATTTT
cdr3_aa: CASSFSQKPQHF

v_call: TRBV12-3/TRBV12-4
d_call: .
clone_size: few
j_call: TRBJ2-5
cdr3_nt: TGTGCCAGCAGTTTGAGGGAGAAACAAGAGACCCAGTACTTC
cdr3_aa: CASSLREKQETQYF

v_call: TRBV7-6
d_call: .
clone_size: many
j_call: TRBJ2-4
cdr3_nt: TGTGCCAGCCTCTTGAAGGGCCGCCAGGTGGGAAACATTCAGTACTTC
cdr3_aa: CASLLKGRQVGNIQYF

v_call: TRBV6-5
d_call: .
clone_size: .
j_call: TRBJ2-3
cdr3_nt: TGTGCCAGCAACGGAGCGAATAGAGATACGCAGTATTTT
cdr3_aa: CASNGANRDTQYF

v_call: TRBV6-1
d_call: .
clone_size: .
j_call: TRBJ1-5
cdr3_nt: TGTGCCAGCAGAATTACGGGGGCGGATGACAATCAGCCCCAGCATTTT
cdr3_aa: CASRITGADDNQPQHF

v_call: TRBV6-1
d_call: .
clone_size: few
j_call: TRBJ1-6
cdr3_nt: TGTGCCAGCAGTGAAGCCCCCTCCTACACCACCTATAATTCACCCCTCCACTTT
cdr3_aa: CASSEAPSYTTYNSPLHF

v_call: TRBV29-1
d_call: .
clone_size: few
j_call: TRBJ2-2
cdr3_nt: TGCAGCGTTTTTACAGGGACCGGGGAGCTGTTTTTT
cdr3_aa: CSVFTGTGELFF

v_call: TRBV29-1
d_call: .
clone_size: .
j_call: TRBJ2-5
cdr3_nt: TGCAGCGTTGAAGATTGGGGGGGGCAAGGGACCCAGTACTTC
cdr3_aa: CSVEDWGGQGTQYF

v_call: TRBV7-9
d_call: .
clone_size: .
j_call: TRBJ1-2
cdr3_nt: TGTGCCAGCAACTCAGAGACCCCTTATGGCTACACCTTC
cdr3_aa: CASNSETPYGYTF

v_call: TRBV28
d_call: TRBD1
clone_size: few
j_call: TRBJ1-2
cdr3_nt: TGTGCCAGCAGTTCCCCGCTTAGGGACAGGGATGGCTATGGCTACACCTTC
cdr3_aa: CASSSPLRDRDGYGYTF

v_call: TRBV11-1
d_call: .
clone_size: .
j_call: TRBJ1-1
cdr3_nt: TGTGCCAGCAGCTTACGTTCCAGGAGAGCTTTCTTT
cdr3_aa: CASSLRSRRAFF

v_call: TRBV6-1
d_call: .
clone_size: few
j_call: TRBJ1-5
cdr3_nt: TGTGCCAGCAGTGAAGCTCTGGACGGGCCCCAGCATTTT
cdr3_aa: CASSEALDGPQHF

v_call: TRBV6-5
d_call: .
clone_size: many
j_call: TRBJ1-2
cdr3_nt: TGTGCCAGCAGCCTCACAGGGATGGGCTACACCTTC
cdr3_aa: CASSLTGMGYTF

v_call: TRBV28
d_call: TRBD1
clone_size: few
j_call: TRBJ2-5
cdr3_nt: TGTGCCAGCCGATTACAGGGGTTGCTAGCCGAAGGGGGAGAGACCCAGTACTTC
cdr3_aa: CASRLQGLLAEGGETQYF

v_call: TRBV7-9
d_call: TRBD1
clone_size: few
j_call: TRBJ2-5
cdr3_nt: TGTGCCAGCAGCTTTCCCGAGGGGGCAGAGACCCAGTACTTC
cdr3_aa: CASSFPEGAETQYF

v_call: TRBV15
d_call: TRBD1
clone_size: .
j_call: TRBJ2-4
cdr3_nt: TGTGCCACCAGCTCGATCGGGACAGCACTAAACATTCAGCACTTC
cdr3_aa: CATSSIGTALNIQHF

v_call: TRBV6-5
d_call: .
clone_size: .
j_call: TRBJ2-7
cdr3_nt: TGTGCCAGCAGTTACGCCAAGGGCGGCGAGCAGTACTTC
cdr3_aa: CASSYAKGGEQYF

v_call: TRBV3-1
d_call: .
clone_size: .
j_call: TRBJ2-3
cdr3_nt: TGTGCCAGCAGCTTTACAGGAGAACTCACAGATACGCAGTATTTT
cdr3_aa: CASSFTGELTDTQYF

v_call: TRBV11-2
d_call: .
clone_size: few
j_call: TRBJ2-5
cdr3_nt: TGTGCCAGCAGCCCCCCCGGGCCTCTCCAAGAGACCCAGTACTTC
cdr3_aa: CASSPPGPLQETQYF